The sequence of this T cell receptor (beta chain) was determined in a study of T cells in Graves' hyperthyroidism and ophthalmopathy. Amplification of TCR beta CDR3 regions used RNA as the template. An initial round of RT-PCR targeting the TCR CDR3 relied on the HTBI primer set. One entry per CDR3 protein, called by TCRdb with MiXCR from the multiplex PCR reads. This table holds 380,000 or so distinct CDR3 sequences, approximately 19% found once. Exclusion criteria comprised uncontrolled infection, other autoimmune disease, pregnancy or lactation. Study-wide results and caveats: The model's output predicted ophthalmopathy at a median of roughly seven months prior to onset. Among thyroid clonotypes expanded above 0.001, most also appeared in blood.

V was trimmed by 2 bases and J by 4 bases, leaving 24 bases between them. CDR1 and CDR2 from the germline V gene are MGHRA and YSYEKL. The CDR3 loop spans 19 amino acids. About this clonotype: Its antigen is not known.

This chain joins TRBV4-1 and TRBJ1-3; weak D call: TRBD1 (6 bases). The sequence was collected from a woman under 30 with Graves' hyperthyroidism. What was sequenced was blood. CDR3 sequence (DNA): TGCGCCAGCAGCCAACGTACAGGGCCCAGGCGCCCTGGGGGAAACACCATATATTTT. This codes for CASSQRTGPRRPGGNTIYF.